Shown below are 11 T cell receptor beta chains from a single sample sequenced in a study of blood T cell repertoires in COVID-19. Clones were sequenced by immunoSEQ multiplex PCR, and TCRdb holds only the in-frame ones, with some missing. The top ten hold around 6.5% of the sample, which has approximately 250,000 clones, 85% seen once. The sample consisted of peripheral blood. The origin of the receptors is a woman aged 60-75 years with active or convalescent COVID-19.

This clone was detected only once. V gene TRBV20-1 combines with J gene TRBJ1-1, with TRBD1 as a possible D gene (6 bases). The V gene's germline CDR1 is DFQATT and CDR2 SNEGSKA (reference sequence). CDR3 length: 13 amino acids. The V end lost 3 bases, the J end lost 6 bases, and 14 bases lay between the germline ends. The CDR3 bases are TGCAGTGCTAGTGGGGGCCGATTCTCTGAAGCTTTCTTT. Translating gives CSASGGRFSEAFF.

The genes are TRBV7-9 and TRBJ1-4, with 9 bases aligning to TRBD1. Germline-derived CDR1 and CDR2 are SEHNR and FQNEAQ (reference sequence). The junction had 3 bases not matched to a gene; V was cut back by 5 bases and J by 5 bases. The CDR3 is made up of 14 amino acids. In DNA form, the CDR3 reads TGTGCCAGCAGCAGACAGGGGGTAAATGAAAAACTGTTTTTT. Translated: CASSRQGVNEKLFF.

This clone was counted a few times. This sequence joins TRBV7-9 and TRBJ2-3, with 8 nucleotides matching TRBD2. With 6 bases clipped from V and 4 bases from J, the junction kept 9 bases outside the gene matches. The germline V gene has CDR1 SEHNR and CDR2 FQNEAQ (reference sequence). The CDR3 contains 15 residues. The CDR3 protein is CASRSTSESADTQYF. DNA of the CDR3: TGTGCCAGCAGATCGACTAGCGAGAGCGCAGATACGCAGTATTTT.

V is TRBV7-6 and J is TRBJ2-1; D not resolved. Germline V gene sequence: CDR1 SGHVS, CDR2 FNYEAQ. Trimming left V 1 base short and J 3 bases short, with 10 bases between. There are 15 residues in the CDR3. The CDR3 is CASSLVPKDYNEQFF. The CDR3 DNA follows: TGTGCCAGCAGCTTAGTGCCTAAAGACTACAATGAGCAGTTCTTC.

On this clone itself: The junction shows a germline mismatch at one end, possibly a read error. CDR3 DNA: TGTGCTAGCAGCCCTACTAGCGGGGTTAACACCGGGGAGCTGTTTTTT. This sequence encodes CASSPTSGVNTGELFF. The J gene is TRBJ2-2, the V gene TRBV7-7; 10 nucleotides align to TRBD2. Germline V gene sequence: CDR1 SSHAT, CDR2 FNYEAQ (reference sequence). The CDR3 runs to 16 residues.

The chain couples TRBV11-2 to TRBJ2-1; maybe TRBD2 (6 bases). Looked up from germline, CDR1 is SGHAT and CDR2 is FQNNGV. The length of the CDR3 is 15 residues. Trimming cost V 1 base and J 6 bases, with 13 bases left between them. The CDR3 nucleotides are TGTGCCAGCAGCTTAGTTATGGGACTCACCAATGAGCAGTTCTTC. It specifies CASSLVMGLTNEQFF.

The rearrangement uses TRBV28 and TRBJ2-3, with D possibly matching TRBD2 (5 bases). CDR1 and CDR2 from the germline V gene are MDHEN and SYDVKM. V was shortened by 1 base and J by 2 bases, with 10 bases between the two germline ends. This CDR3 contains 15 residues. The CDR3 DNA sequence: TGTGCCAGCAGTTTATCCTCCGGACTCACAGATACGCAGTATTTT. It yields the protein CASSLSSGLTDTQYF.

A note on this clone: Other DNA sequences in the same sample also yield this CDR3. The chain couples TRBV6-5 to TRBJ1-1; 7 nucleotides align to TRBD1. The junction had 4 bases not matched to a gene; V was cut back by 2 bases and J by 4 bases. CDR3 size: 14 residues. The germline gives CDR1 MNHEY, CDR2 SVGAGI. CDR3 sequence: CASSYRGRGTEAFF. CDR3 nucleotide sequence: TGTGCCAGCAGTTACAGGGGGCGAGGCACTGAAGCTTTCTTT.

The chain combines TRBV9 with TRBJ2-3; 8 bases fit TRBD2. V lost 0 bases, J lost 2 bases, and 11 bases stayed unmatched. CDR3 length: 18 amino acids. Germline lookup yields CDR1 SGDLS and CDR2 YYNGEE. The CDR3 nucleotides are TGTGCCAGCAGCGTAGTACCCCTCGCGGGGGGTCCCACAGATACGCAGTATTTT. This encodes CASSVVPLAGGPTDTQYF.

The CDR3 bases are TGTGCCAGTAGTATAGGGACAGCCTCGGAGAAAGGCTACACCTTC. Its protein is CASSIGTASEKGYTF. The rearrangement uses TRBV19 and TRBJ1-2; TRBD1 is a possible D gene (6 bases). V lost 1 base, J lost 8 bases, and 17 bases lay in between. The CDR3 totals 15 residues. The germline V gene has CDR1 LNHDA and CDR2 SQIVND (reference sequence).

The chain carries TRBV29-1 and TRBJ2-1; TRBD2 agrees at 10 bases. The CDR3 extends over 15 amino acids. The germline V gene has CDR1 SQVTM and CDR2 ANQGSEA. Germline trimming cut 2 bases from V and 4 bases from J; bases unmatched to any gene: 5. The chain's CDR3 is CSVEPRTSGYNEQFF. The CDR3 DNA sequence: TGCAGCGTTGAACCCAGGACTAGCGGATACAATGAGCAGTTCTTC.